This TCR beta chain was captured by sequencing in a study of regulatory T cells in long-lasting Graves disease. Time point noted: newly diagnosed GD, antithyroid drugs for less than 3 months. Isolated PBMC RNA provided the starting material for the TCR library. The study's findings and limits: When disease was persistent, TRBV28, TRBJ1-2 and TRBJ2-5 were the favored segments.

iRepertoire HTBI primers and Arm-PCR of CDR3 regions built TCR beta libraries. In the study's own analysis: The identification of 50 to 65 TRBV and roughly 14 TRBJ segments was made across samples. Each CDR3 protein is one row after TCRdb ran MiXCR on the multiplex PCR reads. The V and J calls follow TCRdb's processing rather than the paper's. The sample includes 250,000 to 300,000 distinct CDR3 sequences, about 18% of them seen just once. This CDR3 has 14 residues. Germline-derived CDR1 and CDR2 are KGHSH and LQKENI. Trimming removed 4 bases from V and 0 bases from J, with 7 bases in between. This clonotype was seen repeatedly, ten times or more. The antigen is undetermined. The same sample was also used in a study of T cells in Graves' hyperthyroidism and ophthalmopathy. This second study says: Subjects aged 18 to 65 presented with newly diagnosed hyperthyroidism of less than 2 months' duration. Stable hyperthyroidism was told apart from ophthalmopathy by a model built on 13 V-J features.

V is TRBV18 and J is TRBJ1-5, with D possibly being TRBD1 (6 bases). The sequencing used peripheral blood mononuclear cells (PBMCs), collected at new diagnosis, from a patient treated with antithyroid drugs. The receptor was derived from a woman aged 30 to 39 with Graves disease. CDR3 nucleotides: TGTGCCAGCTCACGCAGGGGTAGCAATCAGCCCCAGCATTTT. It translates to CASSRRGSNQPQHF.